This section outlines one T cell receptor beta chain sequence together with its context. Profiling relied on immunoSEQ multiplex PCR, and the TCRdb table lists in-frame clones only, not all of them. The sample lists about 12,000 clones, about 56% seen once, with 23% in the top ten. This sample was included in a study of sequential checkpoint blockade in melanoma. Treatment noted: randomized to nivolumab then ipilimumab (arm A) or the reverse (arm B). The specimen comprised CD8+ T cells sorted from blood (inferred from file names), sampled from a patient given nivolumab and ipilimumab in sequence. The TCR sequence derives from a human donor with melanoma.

CDR3 region: CASSPSAGNTEAFF. The CDR3 nucleotides are TGTGCCAGCAGCCCCTCGGCAGGGAACACTGAAGCTTTCTTT. J is TRBJ1-1 and V is TRBV5-8; D gene ambiguous. CDR3 length: 14 residues. Germline CDR1 SGHTS, CDR2 YDEGEE. Trimming removed 4 bases from V and 1 base from J, with 11 bases in between.